This TCR beta chain was obtained from a study of T cell changes during pregnancy in multiple sclerosis. Data came from immunoSEQ multiplex PCR; TCRdb stores just in-frame clones and leaves some out. The table records tens of thousands of clones, roughly 93% of them present only once. The ends were cut back, 1 base at V and 3 bases at J, with 13 bases in the middle. This CDR3 region has 15 residues. Germline V CDR1 and CDR2: SEHNR, FQNEAQ (reference sequence). The chain recombines TRBV7-9 with TRBJ2-7; D is perhaps TRBD1 (6 bases). The TCR was taken from a female donor with multiple sclerosis, enrolled in a pregnancy study. Sample: CD8+ T cells from peripheral blood mononuclear cells, taken after pregnancy. The CDR3 reads CASSLGVQGNYEQYF. The CDR3 nucleotides read TGTGCCAGCAGCTTAGGTGTCCAGGGGAACTACGAGCAGTACTTC.